The TCR beta chain described here comes from a study of regulatory T cells in long-lasting Graves disease. About the research overall: A definition of persistent Graves' disease required over 5 years of antithyroid drugs plus positive TSH receptor antibodies. Study results and limitations: Results may be inaccurate due to the small sample size.

The table lists this clonotype with a few counts. Its target is unknown. Germline V gene sequence: CDR1 PRHDT, CDR2 FYEKMQ (reference sequence). This CDR3 has 12 amino acids. The ends were cut back, 1 base at V and 7 bases at J, with 7 bases in the middle. CDR3-region Arm-PCR and iRepertoire HTBI primers produced the TCR beta libraries. TCRdb fed the multiplex PCR reads into MiXCR, producing one record per CDR3 protein. Of 650,000 to 850,000 distinct CDR3 sequences in the sample, 25% to 35% are singletons; the top ten hold about two fifths. Time point meaning: persistent/refractory GD, antithyroid drugs over 5 years with positive TRAb. Extracted RNA from PBMCs served as the source of the TCR library.

Source: peripheral blood mononuclear cells (PBMCs), taken when the disease was refractory, from a patient treated with antithyroid drugs. This chain connects TRBV13 to TRBJ1-1; D is unclear. The origin of this receptor is a female donor with Graves disease. CDR3 residues: CASSLELDEAFF. CDR3 nucleotides: TGTGCCAGCAGCTTAGAATTGGATGAAGCTTTCTTT.